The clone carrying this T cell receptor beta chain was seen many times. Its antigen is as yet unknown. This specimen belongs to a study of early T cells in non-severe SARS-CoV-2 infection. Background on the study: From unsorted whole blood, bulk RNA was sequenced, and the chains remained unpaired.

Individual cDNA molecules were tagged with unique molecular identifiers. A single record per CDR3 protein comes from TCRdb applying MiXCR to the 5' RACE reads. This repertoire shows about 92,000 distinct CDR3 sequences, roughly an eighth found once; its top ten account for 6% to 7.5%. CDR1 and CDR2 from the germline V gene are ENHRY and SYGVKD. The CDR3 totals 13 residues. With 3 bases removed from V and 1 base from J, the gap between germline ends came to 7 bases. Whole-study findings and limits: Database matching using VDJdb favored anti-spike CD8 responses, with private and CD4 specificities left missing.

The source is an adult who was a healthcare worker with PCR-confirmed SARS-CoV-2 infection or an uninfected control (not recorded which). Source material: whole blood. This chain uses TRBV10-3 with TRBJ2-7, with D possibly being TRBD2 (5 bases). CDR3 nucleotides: TGTGCCATCAGTGAAGCGGAATCCTACGAGCAGTACTTC. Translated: CAISEAESYEQYF.